The clone carrying this T cell receptor (beta chain) has just one count. Trimming took 6 bases from V and 2 from J, leaving 11 bases between them. There are 13 residues in the CDR3. Per the germline V gene, CDR1 is WNHNN and CDR2 is SYGVQD (reference sequence). This sample was included in a study of blood T cell repertoires in COVID-19. TCRdb's copy holds only in-frame clones and misses some; the assay was immunoSEQ multiplex PCR. Here the sample spans about 130,000 clones, roughly 83% being singletons. The sequence was obtained from a man aged 40-49 years with active or convalescent COVID-19. Sequences were obtained from peripheral blood. V is TRBV10-1 and J is TRBJ2-7; perhaps TRBD2 as D (5 bases). The CDR3 reads CASSEGPTYEQYF. The CDR3 coding sequence is TGCGCCAGCAGCGAGGGCCCCACCTACGAGCAGTACTTC.